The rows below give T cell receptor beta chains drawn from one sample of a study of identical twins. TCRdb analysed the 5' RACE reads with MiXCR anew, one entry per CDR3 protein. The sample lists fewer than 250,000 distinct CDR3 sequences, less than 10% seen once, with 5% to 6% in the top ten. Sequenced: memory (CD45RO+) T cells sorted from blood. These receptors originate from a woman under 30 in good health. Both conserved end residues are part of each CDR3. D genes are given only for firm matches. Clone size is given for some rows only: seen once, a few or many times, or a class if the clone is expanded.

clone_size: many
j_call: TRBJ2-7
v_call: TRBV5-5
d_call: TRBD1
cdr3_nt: TGTGCCAGCAGCTTGGAGGTGGGACAGGGGACCTACGAGCAGTACTTC
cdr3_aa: CASSLEVGQGTYEQYF

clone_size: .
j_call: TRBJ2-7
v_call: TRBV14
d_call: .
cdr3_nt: TGTGCCAGCAGCCAAGATCCCGCAACCGCCTACGAGCAGTACTTC
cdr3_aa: CASSQDPATAYEQYF

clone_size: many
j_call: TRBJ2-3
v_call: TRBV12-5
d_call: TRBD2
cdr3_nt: TGTGCTAGTGGCTCTTCCCTCGGGAGGCCCACAGATACGCAGTATTTT
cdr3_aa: CASGSSLGRPTDTQYF

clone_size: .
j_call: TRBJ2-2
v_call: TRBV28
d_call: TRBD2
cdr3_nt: TGTGCCAGCTGGGACCCTAAGCGGGGGACCAACACCGGGGAGCTGTTTTTT
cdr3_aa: CASWDPKRGTNTGELFF

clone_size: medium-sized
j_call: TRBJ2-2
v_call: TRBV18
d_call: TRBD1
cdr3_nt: TGTGCCAGCTCACCACAGACAGGGGACGGCGGGGAGCTGTTTTTT
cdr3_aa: CASSPQTGDGGELFF

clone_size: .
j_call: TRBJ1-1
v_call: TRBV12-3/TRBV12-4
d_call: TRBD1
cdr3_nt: TGTGCCAGCAGCCCCGGGACAGGGGTTTTTATTGGGTTCGCTGAAGCTTTCTTT
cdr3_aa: CASSPGTGVFIGFAEAFF

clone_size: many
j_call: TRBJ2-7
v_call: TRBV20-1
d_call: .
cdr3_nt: TGCAGTGCTCGACCCACCTATGACGAGCAGTACTTC
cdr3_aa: CSARPTYDEQYF

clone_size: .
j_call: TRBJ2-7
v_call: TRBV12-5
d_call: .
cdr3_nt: TGTGCTAGTGGTTTGGTACCGGATGACTACGAGCAGTACTTC
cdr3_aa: CASGLVPDDYEQYF

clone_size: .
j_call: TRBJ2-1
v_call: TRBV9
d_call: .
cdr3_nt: TGTGCCAGCAGCTCTTCGGGTGGGCCCGGGGAGCAGTTCTTC
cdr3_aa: CASSSSGGPGEQFF

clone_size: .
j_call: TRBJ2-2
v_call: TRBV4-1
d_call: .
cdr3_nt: TGCGCCAGCAGCCAAAGGGGGACCACCGGGGAGCTGTTTTTT
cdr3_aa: CASSQRGTTGELFF

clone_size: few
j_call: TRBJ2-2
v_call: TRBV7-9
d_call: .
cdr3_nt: TGTGCCAGCAGCTTATCCTACACCGGGGAGCTGTTTTTT
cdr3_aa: CASSLSYTGELFF

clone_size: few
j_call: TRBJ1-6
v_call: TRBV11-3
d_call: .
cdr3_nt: TGTGCCAGCAGCCGGAGGGAAGGTTTTAATTCACCCCTCCACTTT
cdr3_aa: CASSRREGFNSPLHF

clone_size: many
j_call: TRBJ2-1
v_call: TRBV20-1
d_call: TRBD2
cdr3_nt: TGCAGTGCTAGAGATTGGGCTAGCGGGGGGAATGAGCAGTTCTTC
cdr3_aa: CSARDWASGGNEQFF

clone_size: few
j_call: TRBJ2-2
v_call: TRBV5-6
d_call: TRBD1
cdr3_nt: TGTGCCAGCAGCGGGGACAGCCACACCGGGGAGCTGTTTTTT
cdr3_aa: CASSGDSHTGELFF

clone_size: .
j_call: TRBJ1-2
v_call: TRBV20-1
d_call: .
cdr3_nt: TGCAGTGCCCTGAAGAATGGCTACACCTTC
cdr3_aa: CSALKNGYTF

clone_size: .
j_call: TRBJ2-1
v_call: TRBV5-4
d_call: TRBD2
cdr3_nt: TGTGCCAACCAGGAGCGGGGAGGGACCTACAATGAGCAGTTCTTC
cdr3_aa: CANQERGGTYNEQFF

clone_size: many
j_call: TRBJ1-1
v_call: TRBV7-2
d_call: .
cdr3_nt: TGTGCCAGCAGCTCAAGGGCCGGAAGCGCCGGCTCGGAAGCTTTCTTT
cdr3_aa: CASSSRAGSAGSEAFF

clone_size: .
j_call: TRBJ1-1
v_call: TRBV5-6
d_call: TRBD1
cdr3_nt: TGTGCCAGCAGAATCGCAGGGGGCTCCACTGAAGCTTTCTTT
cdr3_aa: CASRIAGGSTEAFF

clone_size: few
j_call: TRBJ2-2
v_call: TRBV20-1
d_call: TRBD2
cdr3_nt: TGCAGTGCTCTCGAGGCGGGAGAGGCGAACACCGGGGAGCTGTTTTTT
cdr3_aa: CSALEAGEANTGELFF

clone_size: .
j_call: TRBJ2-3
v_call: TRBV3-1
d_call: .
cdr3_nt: TGTGCCAGCAGCGTTACAGGGTTGGGCACAGATACGCAGTATTTT
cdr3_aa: CASSVTGLGTDTQYF

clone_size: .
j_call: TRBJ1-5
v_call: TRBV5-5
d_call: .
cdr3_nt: TGTGCCAGCAGCTTGCGTATAAGCAATCAGCCCCAGCATTTT
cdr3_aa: CASSLRISNQPQHF

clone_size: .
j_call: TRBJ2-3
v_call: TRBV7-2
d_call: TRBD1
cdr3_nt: TGTGCCAGCAGCTCGCCGGGACAGGGAAAAGATACGCAGTATTTT
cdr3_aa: CASSSPGQGKDTQYF

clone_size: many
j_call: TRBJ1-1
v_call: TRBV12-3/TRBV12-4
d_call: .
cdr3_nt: TGTGCCAGCAGTTTTGAGGGCGCCGGGGCTTTCTTT
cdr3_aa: CASSFEGAGAFF

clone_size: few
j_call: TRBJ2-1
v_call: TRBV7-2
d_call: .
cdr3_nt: TGTGCCAGCAGCTACCAAAGCCGGGACAATGAGCAGTTCTTC
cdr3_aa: CASSYQSRDNEQFF

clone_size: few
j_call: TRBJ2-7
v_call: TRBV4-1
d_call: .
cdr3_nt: TGCGCCAGCAGCCAAGAGCGCAGCGACTCCTACGAGCAGTACTTC
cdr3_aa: CASSQERSDSYEQYF

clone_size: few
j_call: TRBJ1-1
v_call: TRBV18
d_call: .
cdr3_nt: TGTGCCAGCTCACCAAGTCCGACAGGTCCTGAAGCTTTCTTT
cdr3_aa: CASSPSPTGPEAFF

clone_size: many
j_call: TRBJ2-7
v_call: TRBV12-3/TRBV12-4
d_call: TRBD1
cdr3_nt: TGTGCCAGCACCAAGGGACAGTCCTCCTACGAGCAGTACTTC
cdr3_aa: CASTKGQSSYEQYF

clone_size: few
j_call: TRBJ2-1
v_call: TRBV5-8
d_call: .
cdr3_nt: TGTGCCAGCCTATTAACAGGGATCCTTACCTACAATGAGCAGTTCTTC
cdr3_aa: CASLLTGILTYNEQFF

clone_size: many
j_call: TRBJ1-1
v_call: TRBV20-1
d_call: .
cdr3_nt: TGCAGTGCTGGGAGTGAGCAGGGACGGGTGAACACTGAAGCTTTCTTT
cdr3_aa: CSAGSEQGRVNTEAFF

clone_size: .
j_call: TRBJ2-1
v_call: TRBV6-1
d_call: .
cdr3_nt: TGTGCCAGCAGCCTTAACCGGATAGAGTTCTTC
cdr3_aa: CASSLNRIEFF

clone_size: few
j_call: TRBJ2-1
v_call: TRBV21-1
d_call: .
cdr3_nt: TGTGCCACCTTTACCCTGACTAGCGGGGGGGCCTGGAGTCAGGTCTCGGGAAATGAGCAGTTCTTC
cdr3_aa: CATFTLTSGGAWSQVSGNEQFF

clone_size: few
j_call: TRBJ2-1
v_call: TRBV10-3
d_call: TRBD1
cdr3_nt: TGTGCCATCAGTGACCGGGACAGTGAGGGAGAAGAGCAGTTCTTC
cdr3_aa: CAISDRDSEGEEQFF

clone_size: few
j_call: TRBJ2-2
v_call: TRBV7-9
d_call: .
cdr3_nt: TGTGCCAGCAGCTTAAACGCCGGGGAGCTGTTTTTT
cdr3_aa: CASSLNAGELFF

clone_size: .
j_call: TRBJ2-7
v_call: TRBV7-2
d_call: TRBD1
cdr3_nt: TGTGCCAGCTCCCAGCCCTCGGACAGGACCTGGCGGCAGTACTTC
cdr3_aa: CASSQPSDRTWRQYF

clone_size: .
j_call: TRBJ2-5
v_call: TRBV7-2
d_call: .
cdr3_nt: TGTGCCAGCAGCTTAAACAGTCAGGAGACCCAGTACTTC
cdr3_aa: CASSLNSQETQYF

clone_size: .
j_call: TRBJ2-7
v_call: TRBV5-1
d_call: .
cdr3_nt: TGCGCCAGCAGCTTGGAAATTCTCTCCGAGCAGTACTTC
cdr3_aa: CASSLEILSEQYF

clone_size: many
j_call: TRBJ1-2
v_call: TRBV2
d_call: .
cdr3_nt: TGTGCCAGCAGTGAAGGTCCCACAGTCTATGGCTACACCTTC
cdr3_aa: CASSEGPTVYGYTF

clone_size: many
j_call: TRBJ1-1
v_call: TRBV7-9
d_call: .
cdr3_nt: TGTGCCAGCAGCCCGAGACAGGCTGAACGCATGAACACTGAAGCTTTCTTT
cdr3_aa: CASSPRQAERMNTEAFF

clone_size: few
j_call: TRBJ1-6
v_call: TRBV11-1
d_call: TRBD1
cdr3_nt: TGTGCCAGCAGCTTTTACAACTCCGGGACAGCAAATTCACCCCTCCACTTT
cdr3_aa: CASSFYNSGTANSPLHF

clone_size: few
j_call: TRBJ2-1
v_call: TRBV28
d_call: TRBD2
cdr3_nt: TGTGCCAGCAGTACTAGCGGGGGGAACTTTTACAATGAGCAGTTCTTC
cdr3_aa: CASSTSGGNFYNEQFF

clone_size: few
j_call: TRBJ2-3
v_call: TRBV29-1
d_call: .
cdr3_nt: TGCAGCGTTGTTTCCAGACTCAATACGCAGTATTTT
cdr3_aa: CSVVSRLNTQYF

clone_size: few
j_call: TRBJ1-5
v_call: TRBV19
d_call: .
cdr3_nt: TGTGCCAGTAGTGCTCAACAGGGCAGCAATCAGCCCCAGCATTTT
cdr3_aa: CASSAQQGSNQPQHF

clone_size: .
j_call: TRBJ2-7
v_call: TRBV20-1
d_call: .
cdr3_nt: TGCAGTGCTAGAGACCGGGACTCCCACTACGAGCAGTACTTC
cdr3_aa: CSARDRDSHYEQYF

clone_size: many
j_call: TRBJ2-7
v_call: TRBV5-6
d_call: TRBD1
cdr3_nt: TGTGCCAGCAGCTTGGTGGTTTCTCAGGGGGCCGGCGAGCAGTACTTC
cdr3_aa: CASSLVVSQGAGEQYF

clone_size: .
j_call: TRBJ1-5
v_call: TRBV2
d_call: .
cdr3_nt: TGTGCCAGCAGACAACAGGGCTTATTCAATCAGCCCCAGCATTTT
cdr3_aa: CASRQQGLFNQPQHF

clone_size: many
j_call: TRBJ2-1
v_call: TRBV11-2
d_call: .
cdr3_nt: TGTGCCAGCAGCCCCGGCAGGGGGGGCAATGAGCAGTTCTTC
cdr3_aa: CASSPGRGGNEQFF

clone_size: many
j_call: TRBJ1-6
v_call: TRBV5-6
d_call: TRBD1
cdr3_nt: TGTGCCAGCAGCCGGGACAGGGGGCGAGATAATTCACCCCTCCACTTT
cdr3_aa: CASSRDRGRDNSPLHF

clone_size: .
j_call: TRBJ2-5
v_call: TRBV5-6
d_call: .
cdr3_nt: TGTGCCAGCAGCTTAGAGACGTTAAGGGGGACCCAGTACTTC
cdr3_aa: CASSLETLRGTQYF

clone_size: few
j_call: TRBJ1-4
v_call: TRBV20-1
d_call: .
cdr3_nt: TGCAGTGCTGTCGGTGAAAAACTGTTTTTT
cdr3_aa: CSAVGEKLFF

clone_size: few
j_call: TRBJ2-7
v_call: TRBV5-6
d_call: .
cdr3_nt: TGTGCCAGCAGCTTTTATTCCCTCTCGAACTCCTACGAGCAGTACTTC
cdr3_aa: CASSFYSLSNSYEQYF

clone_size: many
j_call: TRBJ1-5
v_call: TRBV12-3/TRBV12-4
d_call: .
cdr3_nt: TGTGCCAGCAGTTTAGGGGAAGGCAATCAGCCCCAGCATTTT
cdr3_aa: CASSLGEGNQPQHF

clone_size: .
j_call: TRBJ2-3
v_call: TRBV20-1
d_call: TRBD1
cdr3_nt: TGCAGTGCTAGAGCAGGACAGGGTCAGTATTTT
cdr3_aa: CSARAGQGQYF

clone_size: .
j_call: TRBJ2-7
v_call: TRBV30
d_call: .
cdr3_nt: TGTGCCTGGAGTGTGAAACAGGGACAGTACTTC
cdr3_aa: CAWSVKQGQYF

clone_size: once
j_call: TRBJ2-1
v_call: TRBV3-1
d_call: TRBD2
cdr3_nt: TGTGCCTCCTGCAAAGAGGTCGCGGGGGGGCCTGGTAGTGAGCAGTTCTTC
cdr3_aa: CASCKEVAGGPGSEQFF